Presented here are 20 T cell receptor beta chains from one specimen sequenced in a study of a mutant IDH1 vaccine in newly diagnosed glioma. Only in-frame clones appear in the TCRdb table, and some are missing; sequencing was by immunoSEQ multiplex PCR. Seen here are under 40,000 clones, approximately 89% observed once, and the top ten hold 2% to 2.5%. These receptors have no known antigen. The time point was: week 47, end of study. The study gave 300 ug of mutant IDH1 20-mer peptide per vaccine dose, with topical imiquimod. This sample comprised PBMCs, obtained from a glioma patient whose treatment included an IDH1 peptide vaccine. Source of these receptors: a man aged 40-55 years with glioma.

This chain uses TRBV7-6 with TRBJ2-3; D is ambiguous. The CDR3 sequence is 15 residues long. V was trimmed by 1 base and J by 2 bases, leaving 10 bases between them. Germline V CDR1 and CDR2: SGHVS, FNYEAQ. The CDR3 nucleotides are TGTGCCAGCAGCTTAGAACGGACGGTCACAGATACGCAGTATTTT. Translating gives CASSLERTVTDTQYF.

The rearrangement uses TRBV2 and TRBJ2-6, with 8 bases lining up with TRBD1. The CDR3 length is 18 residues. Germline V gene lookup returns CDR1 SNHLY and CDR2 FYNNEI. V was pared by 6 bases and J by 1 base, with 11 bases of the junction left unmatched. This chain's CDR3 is CASSRTGLFLSGANVLTF. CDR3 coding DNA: TGTGCCAGCAGCCGGACAGGGCTTTTTTTGTCTGGGGCCAACGTCCTGACTTTC.

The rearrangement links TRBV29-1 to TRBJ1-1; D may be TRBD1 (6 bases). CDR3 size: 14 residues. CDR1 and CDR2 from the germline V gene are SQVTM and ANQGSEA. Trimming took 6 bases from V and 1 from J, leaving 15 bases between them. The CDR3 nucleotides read TGCAGCGTAAGAGCTAGGGGGGCGAACACTGAAGCTTTCTTT. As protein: CSVRARGANTEAFF.

The CDR3 coding sequence is TGTGCCAGCAGCTTTCCAGGGGGAGGGGGACTACTGACCCAGTACTTC. This codes for CASSFPGGGGLLTQYF. The chain employs TRBV5-4 and TRBJ2-5, with D perhaps given as TRBD1 or TRBD2 (7 bases each). The V end was cut by 2 bases, the J end by 7 bases, with 21 bases between. This CDR3 region has 16 residues. Germline assignment: CDR1 SGHNT and CDR2 YYREEE (reference sequence). The whole variable domain, filled in from reference TRBV5-4 and TRBJ2-5, reads ETGVTQSPTHLIKTRGQQVTLRCSSQSGHNTVSWYQQALGQGPQFIFQYYREEENGRGNFPPRFSGLQFPNYSSELNVNALELDDSALYLCASSFPGGGGLLTQYFGPGTRLLVL.

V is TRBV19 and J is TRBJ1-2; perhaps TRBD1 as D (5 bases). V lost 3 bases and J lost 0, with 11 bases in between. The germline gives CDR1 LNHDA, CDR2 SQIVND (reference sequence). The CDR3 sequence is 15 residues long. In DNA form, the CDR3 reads TGTGCCAGTAGTATCGGGTCGGGGGCTAACTATGGCTACACCTTC. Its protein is CASSIGSGANYGYTF.

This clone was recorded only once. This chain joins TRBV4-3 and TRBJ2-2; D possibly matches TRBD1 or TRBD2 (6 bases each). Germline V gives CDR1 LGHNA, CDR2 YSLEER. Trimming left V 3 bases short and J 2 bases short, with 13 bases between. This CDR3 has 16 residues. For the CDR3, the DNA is TGCGCCAGCAGCCAGGAGGGGGGACTCAACACCGGGGAGCTGTTTTTT. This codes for CASSQEGGLNTGELFF.

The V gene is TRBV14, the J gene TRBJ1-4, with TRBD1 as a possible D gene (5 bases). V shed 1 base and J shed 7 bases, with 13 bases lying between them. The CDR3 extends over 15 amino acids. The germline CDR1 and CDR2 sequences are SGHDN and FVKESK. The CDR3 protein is CASSQAQGYAEKLFF. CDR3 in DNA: TGTGCCAGCAGCCAAGCCCAGGGATATGCTGAAAAACTGTTTTTT.

CDR3 in DNA: TGTGCCAGCTCCCATGATGCAATGAACACTGAAGCTTTCTTT. Its translation is CASSHDAMNTEAFF. V gene TRBV7-2 combines with J gene TRBJ1-1; D not certain. This CDR3 is built from 14 residues. The V gene's germline CDR1 is SGHTA and CDR2 FQGNSA. Trimming stripped 8 bases from V and 0 bases from J, with 13 bases between.

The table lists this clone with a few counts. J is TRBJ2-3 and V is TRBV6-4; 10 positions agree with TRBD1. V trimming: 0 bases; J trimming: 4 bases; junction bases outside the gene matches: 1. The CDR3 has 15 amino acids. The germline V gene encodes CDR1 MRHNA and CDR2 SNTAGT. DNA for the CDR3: TGTGCCAGCAGTGACTCGACAGGGGGCGCAGATACGCAGTATTTT. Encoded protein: CASSDSTGGADTQYF.

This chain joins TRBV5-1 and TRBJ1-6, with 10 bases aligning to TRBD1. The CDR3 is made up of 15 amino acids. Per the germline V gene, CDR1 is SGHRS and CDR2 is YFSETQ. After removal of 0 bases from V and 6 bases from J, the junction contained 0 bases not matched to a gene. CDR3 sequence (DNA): TGCGCCAGCAGCTTGGGGACAGGGGGTAATTCACCCCTCCACTTT. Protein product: CASSLGTGGNSPLHF.

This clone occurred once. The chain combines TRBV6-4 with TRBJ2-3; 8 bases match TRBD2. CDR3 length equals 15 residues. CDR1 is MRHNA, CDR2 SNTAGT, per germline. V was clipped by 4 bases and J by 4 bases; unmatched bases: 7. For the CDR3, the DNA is TGTGCCAGCAGTGTCAGCGCGGGAGGTGCAGATACGCAGTATTTT. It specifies CASSVSAGGADTQYF.

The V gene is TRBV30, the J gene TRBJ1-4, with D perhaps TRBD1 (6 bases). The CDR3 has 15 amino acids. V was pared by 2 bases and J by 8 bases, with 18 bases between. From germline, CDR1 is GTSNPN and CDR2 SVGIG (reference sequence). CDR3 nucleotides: TGTGCCTGGAGTCCATCAAAAGGACAGACGGAAAAACTGTTTTTT. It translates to CAWSPSKGQTEKLFF.

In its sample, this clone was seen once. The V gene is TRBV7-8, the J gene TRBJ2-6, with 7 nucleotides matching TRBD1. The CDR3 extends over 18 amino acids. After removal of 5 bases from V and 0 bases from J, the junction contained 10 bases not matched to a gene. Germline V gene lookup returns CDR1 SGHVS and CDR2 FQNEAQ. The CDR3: CASSPERGRPSGANVLTF. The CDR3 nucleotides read TGTGCCAGCAGCCCAGAAAGGGGGCGCCCCTCTGGGGCCAACGTCCTGACTTTC.

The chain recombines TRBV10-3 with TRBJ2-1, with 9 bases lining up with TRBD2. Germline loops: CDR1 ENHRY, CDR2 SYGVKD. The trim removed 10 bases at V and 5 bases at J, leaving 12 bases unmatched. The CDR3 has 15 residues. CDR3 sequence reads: CASSTGTSFDNEQFF. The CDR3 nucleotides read TGTGCCAGCTCTACCGGGACTAGCTTCGACAATGAGCAGTTCTTC.

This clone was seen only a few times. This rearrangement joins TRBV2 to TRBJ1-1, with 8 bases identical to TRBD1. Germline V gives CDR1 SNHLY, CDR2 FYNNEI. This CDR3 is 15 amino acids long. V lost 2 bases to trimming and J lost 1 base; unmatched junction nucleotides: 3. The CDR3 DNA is TGTGCCAGCAGTGAATGGACAGGGCCGAACACTGAAGCTTTCTTT. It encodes CASSEWTGPNTEAFF.

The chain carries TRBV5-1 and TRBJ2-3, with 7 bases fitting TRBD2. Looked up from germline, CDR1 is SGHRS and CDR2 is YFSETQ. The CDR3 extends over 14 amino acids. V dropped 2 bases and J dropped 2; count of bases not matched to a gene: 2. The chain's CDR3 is CASSFTSDTDTQYF. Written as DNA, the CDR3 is TGCGCCAGCAGCTTTACTAGCGACACAGATACGCAGTATTTT.

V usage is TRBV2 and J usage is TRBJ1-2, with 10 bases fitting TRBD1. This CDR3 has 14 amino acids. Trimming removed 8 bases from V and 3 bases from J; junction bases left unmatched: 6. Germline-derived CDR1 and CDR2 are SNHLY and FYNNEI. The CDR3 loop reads CASYRTGGYYGYTF. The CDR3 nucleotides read TGTGCCAGCTATCGGACAGGGGGTTACTATGGCTACACCTTC.

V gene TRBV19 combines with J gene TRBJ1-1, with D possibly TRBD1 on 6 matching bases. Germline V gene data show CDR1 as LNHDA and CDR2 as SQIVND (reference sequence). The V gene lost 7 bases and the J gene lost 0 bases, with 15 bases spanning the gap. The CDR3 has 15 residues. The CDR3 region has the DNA TGTGCCAGTACCCAGGGAACAGGGATGAACACTGAAGCTTTCTTT. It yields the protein CASTQGTGMNTEAFF.

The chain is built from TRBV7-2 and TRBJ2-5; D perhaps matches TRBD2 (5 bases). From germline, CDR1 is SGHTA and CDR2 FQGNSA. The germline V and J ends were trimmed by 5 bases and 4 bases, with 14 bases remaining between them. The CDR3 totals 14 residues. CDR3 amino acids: CASSLRGRGETQYF. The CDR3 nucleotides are TGTGCCAGCAGCCTCCGTGGTCGGGGAGAGACCCAGTACTTC.

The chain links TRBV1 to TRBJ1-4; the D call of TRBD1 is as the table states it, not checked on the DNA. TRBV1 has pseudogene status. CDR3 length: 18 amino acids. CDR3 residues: CTSSQYDRGLEANEKLFF. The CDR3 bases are TGCACCAGCAGCCAATATGACAGGGGGTTAGAGGCTAATGAAAAACTGTTTTTT.